The count of the clone carrying this TCR beta chain is one. These data belong to a study of control samples from healthy donors and cancer patients. The CDR3 runs 15 residues. V dropped 6 bases and J dropped 4; count of bases not matched to a gene: 9. Germline V gene data show CDR1 as MNHEY and CDR2 as SVGAGI. The data were produced by immunoSEQ multiplex PCR, yet TCRdb's version contains in-frame clones alone and is incomplete. The sample lists some 160,000 clones, 90% to 95% occurring once. The receptor's source is a woman aged 25 to 45 in good health. What was sequenced was blood. The chain has TRBV6-5 and TRBJ2-3, with TRBD2 identical over 8 bases. CDR3 DNA sequence: TGTGCCAGCAGGCCTGTAGCGGGACCGGCAGATACGCAGTATTTT. It translates to CASRPVAGPADTQYF.